The 30 T cell receptor beta chains reported below all come from one sample, sequenced in a study of long-term antiretroviral therapy in people with HIV. They ran version v3.0 of the immunoSEQ assay at survey level. Repertoires were generated with immunoSEQ multiplex PCR, while TCRdb's copy carries only in-frame clones and drops some. Here the sample spans 20,000 or so clones, roughly 80% being singletons. The sample consisted of unsorted PBMCs, taken 0.5 years before starting antiretroviral therapy. The receptors were gathered from a man aged 18 to 30 with HIV.

The sample holds a few counts of this clone. The rearrangement uses TRBV11-2 and TRBJ1-4; D is perhaps TRBD1 (5 bases). The germline CDR1 and CDR2 sequences are SGHAT and FQNNGV. The length of the CDR3 is 17 residues. V lost 5 bases, J lost 0 bases, and 16 bases lay in between. This CDR3 reads CASSEKPGPATNEKLFF. The CDR3 coding sequence is TGTGCCAGCAGCGAAAAACCGGGACCGGCAACTAATGAAAAACTGTTTTTT.

This clone was recorded a few times. The rearrangement uses TRBV19 and TRBJ1-1, with D hard to call. The CDR3 totals 13 residues. The V gene lost 3 bases and the J gene lost 1 base, with 6 bases spanning the gap. Germline V gene lookup returns CDR1 LNHDA and CDR2 SQIVND (reference sequence). CDR3 in DNA: TGTGCCAGTAGTATTGGTAGGAACACTGAAGCTTTCTTT. This sequence encodes CASSIGRNTEAFF.

This chain links TRBV13 with TRBJ1-5; D not certain. The V gene lost 3 bases and the J gene lost 7 bases, with 7 bases spanning the gap. The CDR3 length is 12 residues. Germline CDR1 reads PRHDT; CDR2 reads FYEKMQ (reference sequence). The CDR3 region is CASSFYGQPQHF. The CDR3 DNA is TGTGCCAGCAGCTTCTACGGGCAGCCCCAGCATTTT.

V is TRBV15 and J is TRBJ2-2, with D tentatively TRBD1 (6 bases). The CDR3 runs 16 residues. Germline CDR1 and CDR2: LNHNV and YYDKDF (reference sequence). Trimming pared 0 bases from V and 5 bases from J, leaving 13 bases between. The CDR3 sequence is CATSRDAGDGTGELFF. The CDR3 DNA reads as TGTGCCACCAGCAGAGATGCAGGGGATGGGACCGGGGAGCTGTTTTTT.

This rearrangement joins TRBV13 to TRBJ2-7; no clear D gene. CDR1 PRHDT and CDR2 FYEKMQ come from the germline V gene (reference sequence). Trimming removed 0 bases at V and 0 bases at J, with 15 bases between. This CDR3 comprises 17 residues. The CDR3 spells CASSLGPGPKSSYEQYF. The CDR3, as DNA: TGTGCCAGCAGCTTAGGCCCAGGCCCCAAAAGCTCCTACGAGCAGTACTTC.

The chain recombines TRBV10-3 with TRBJ2-7, with TRBD1 matching 11 bases. The germline gives CDR1 ENHRY, CDR2 SYGVKD. The J segment lost 2 bases and the V segment lost 3 bases, leaving 3 bases of the junction unmatched. The CDR3 runs 15 residues. CDR3 coding DNA: TGTGCCATCAGTGATTTGGGACAGGGGGCCTACGAGCAGTACTTC. Its translation is CAISDLGQGAYEQYF.

The rearrangement uses TRBV19 and TRBJ1-1; the D is unclear. Between the trimmed V and J ends, which lost 3 bases and 4 bases, there was a span of 3 bases. This CDR3 is 11 amino acids long. Germline V gives CDR1 LNHDA, CDR2 SQIVND (reference sequence). CDR3 protein: CASSIGTEAFF. In DNA, the CDR3 is TGTGCCAGTAGTATCGGCACTGAAGCTTTCTTT. Supplemented by reference TRBV19 and TRBJ1-1, the full variable domain reads DGGITQSPKYLFRKEGQNVTLSCEQNLNHDAMYWYRQDPGQGLRLIYYSQIVNDFQKGDIAEGYSVSREKKESFPLTVTSAQKNPTAFYLCASSIGTEAFFGQGTRLTVV.

The V gene is TRBV5-4, the J gene TRBJ2-7; D uncertain. Germline loops: CDR1 SGHNT, CDR2 YYREEE (reference sequence). This CDR3 spans 12 amino acids. Trimming removed 0 bases at V and 4 bases at J, with 5 bases between. CDR3 nucleotides: TGTGCCAGCAGCTTGGGCCGGTACGAGCAGTACTTC. Protein: CASSLGRYEQYF.

The gene calls are TRBV6-1 and TRBJ2-7; 9 nucleotides align to TRBD1. This CDR3 spans 16 amino acids. V shed 3 bases, J shed 4 bases, and the junction held 10 bases outside the gene matches. Germline CDR1 reads MNHNS; CDR2 reads SASEGT. DNA of the CDR3: TGTGCCAGCAGTGAGATGCCGGGACAGGGTGGATACGAGCAGTACTTC. Translation: CASSEMPGQGGYEQYF.

The V and J genes are TRBV5-1 and TRBJ2-2, with a weak D call TRBD1 (6 bases). The CDR3 sequence is 17 residues long. Trimming stripped 2 bases from V and 0 bases from J, with 14 bases between. Germline V gives CDR1 SGHRS, CDR2 YFSETQ. The CDR3, as DNA: TGCGCCAGCAGCTTAGCAGGGGTTCCTTCGAACACCGGGGAGCTGTTTTTT. Translation: CASSLAGVPSNTGELFF.

This chain joins TRBV9 and TRBJ2-7; 8 bases agree with TRBD2. The CDR3 totals 15 residues. Germline values: CDR1 SGDLS, CDR2 YYNGEE. Unmatched junction bases numbered 10, after V lost 4 bases and J lost 4 bases. CDR3 nucleotide sequence: TGTGCCAGCAGCCCGGGGGGGACTGAGGCGTACGAGCAGTACTTC. Its translation: CASSPGGTEAYEQYF.

The V gene is TRBV9, the J gene TRBJ2-1, with 9 bases aligning to TRBD1. The length of the CDR3 is 17 residues. The V gene's germline CDR1 is SGDLS and CDR2 YYNGEE. V lost 4 bases, J lost 3 bases, and 11 bases stayed unmatched. The DNA for the CDR3 is TGTGCCAGCAGCCCCAGGGGGACAGGGTTTAACTACAATGAGCAGTTCTTC. Translating it yields CASSPRGTGFNYNEQFF.

The gene calls are TRBV19 and TRBJ1-1, with D unclear. This CDR3 spans 12 amino acids. Per the germline V gene, CDR1 is LNHDA and CDR2 is SQIVND (reference sequence). CDR3 sequence reads: CGAGKQNTEAFF. CDR3 in DNA: TGTGGCGCCGGGAAGCAGAACACTGAAGCTTTCTTT.

This chain joins TRBV27 and TRBJ2-1; TRBD2 agrees at 11 bases. Germline CDR1 is MNHEY and CDR2 is SMNVEV (reference sequence). V lost 3 bases, J lost 8 bases, and 6 bases stayed unmatched. The CDR3 loop spans 15 amino acids. For the CDR3, the DNA is TGTGCCAGCAGTTTTACTAGCGGGAGCATAGATGAGCAGTTCTTC. Residues: CASSFTSGSIDEQFF.

The chain couples TRBV4-1 to TRBJ2-7, with 8 bases that match TRBD2. Losses at the gene ends were 2 bases for V and 6 bases for J; bases not matched to a gene: 9. Germline V lookup: CDR1 MGHRA, CDR2 YSYEKL. CDR3 length: 15 amino acids. The CDR3 DNA reads as TGCGCCAGCAGCCAACAGGATAGCGGGAATCTCGAGCAGTACTTC. This sequence encodes CASSQQDSGNLEQYF.

The chain links TRBV7-6 to TRBJ2-2, with D perhaps matching TRBD2 (6 bases). Trimming took 5 bases from V and 1 from J, leaving 14 bases between them. The germline CDR1 and CDR2 sequences are SGHVS and FNYEAQ. This CDR3 spans 16 amino acids. Written as DNA, the CDR3 is TGTGCCAGCAGCACACCGGGACTGGGGAACACCGGGGAGCTGTTTTTT. Translated, it gives CASSTPGLGNTGELFF.

As to this clone: The junction does not match germline at one end; this may be a read error. The chain uses TRBV5-4 and TRBJ1-4; the D is unclear. This CDR3 contains 12 residues. The germline V gene has CDR1 SGHNT and CDR2 YYREEE (reference sequence). The CDR3 DNA sequence: TGTGCCAGCAGCTTAACAGATAACGAATCGGTATTT. This codes for CASSLTDNESVF.

The V and J genes are TRBV27 and TRBJ2-3, with D hard to call. The germline V gene encodes CDR1 MNHEY and CDR2 SMNVEV (reference sequence). V dropped 1 base and J dropped 2 bases, with 10 bases sitting between them. This CDR3 comprises 15 residues. CDR3 sequence (DNA): TGTGCCAGCAGTTTATGGCCCAAACCCACAGATACGCAGTATTTT. Amino acids: CASSLWPKPTDTQYF.

V gene TRBV11-3 combines with J gene TRBJ2-5; D may be TRBD1 or TRBD2 (5 bases each). The germline V and J ends were trimmed by 4 bases and 2 bases, with 26 bases remaining between them. CDR1 SGHNT and CDR2 YENEEA come from the germline V gene. CDR3 size: 19 residues. The CDR3: CASSSLGRTNFSKQETQYF. DNA of the CDR3: TGTGCCAGCAGCTCTCTGGGACGTACGAATTTTTCGAAGCAAGAGACCCAGTACTTC.

The rearrangement uses TRBV4-3 and TRBJ2-2; a possible D gene is TRBD2 (5 bases). This CDR3 spans 14 amino acids. In germline, CDR1 is LGHNA, CDR2 YSLEER. V was clipped by 1 base and J by 3 bases, with 6 bases between them. The CDR3 DNA reads TGCGCCAGCAGCCAAGGAGGGTACACCGGGGAGCTGTTTTTT. Protein: CASSQGGYTGELFF.

CDR3 in DNA: TGTGCCAGCAGCGTCGATGCCCAAGAGACCCAGTACTTC. Translation gives CASSVDAQETQYF. The V and J genes are TRBV7-9 and TRBJ2-5, with D hard to call. Trimming shortened V by 5 bases and J by 1 base, and 8 bases separated the two germline ends. The germline V gene encodes CDR1 SEHNR and CDR2 FQNEAQ (reference sequence). The CDR3 spans 13 residues.

This clone has only a few counts. This CDR3 reads CASSQGRSYEQYF. CDR3 bases: TGTGCCAGCAGCCAGGGCAGATCCTACGAGCAGTACTTC. This chain connects TRBV14 to TRBJ2-7; D not resolved. Germline V CDR1 and CDR2: SGHDN, FVKESK. This CDR3 contains 13 residues. Trimming removed 3 bases from V and 1 base from J, with 7 bases in between.

The chain has TRBV19 and TRBJ1-1; D is ambiguous. Trimming pared 1 base from V and 5 bases from J, leaving 11 bases between. This CDR3 has 14 amino acids. Germline V lookup: CDR1 LNHDA, CDR2 SQIVND (reference sequence). The CDR3: CASSIGPRITEAFF. In DNA, the CDR3 is TGTGCCAGTAGTATAGGGCCCCGAATTACTGAAGCTTTCTTT.

This sequence joins TRBV5-4 and TRBJ2-7, with a tentative D call TRBD2 (5 bases). V gave up 1 base and J gave up 0 bases, with 8 bases separating them. Germline values: CDR1 SGHNT, CDR2 YYREEE (reference sequence). This CDR3 contains 14 residues. CDR3 in amino acids: CASSLSGPSYEQYF. For the CDR3, the DNA is TGTGCCAGCAGCTTGAGCGGCCCCTCCTACGAGCAGTACTTC.

The chain links TRBV29-1 to TRBJ2-7; 12 bases are a match to TRBD1. Germline loops: CDR1 SQVTM, CDR2 ANQGSEA. The CDR3 extends over 14 amino acids. V trimming: 6 bases; J trimming: 6 bases; junction bases outside the gene matches: 9. CDR3 amino acids: CSVNGGDRGLEQYF. The CDR3 DNA reads TGCAGCGTAAACGGAGGGGACAGGGGGCTCGAGCAGTACTTC.

The chain recombines TRBV9 with TRBJ2-3, with a weak D call TRBD2 (6 bases). Germline V lookup: CDR1 SGDLS, CDR2 YYNGEE. The CDR3 has 12 amino acids. V was clipped by 3 bases and J by 9 bases, with 11 bases between them. CDR3 region: CASSGPGDTQYF. The DNA for the CDR3 is TGTGCCAGCAGCGGCCCGGGAGACACGCAGTATTTT. The full variable domain, with the rest looked up from reference TRBV9 and TRBJ2-3, is DSGVTQTPKHLITATGQRVTLRCSPRSGDLSVYWYQQSLDQGLQFLIQYYNGEERAKGNILERFSAQQFPDLHSELNLSSLELGDSALYFCASSGPGDTQYFGPGTRLTVL.

The CDR3 spells CARRHNSNTGELFF. The CDR3 DNA sequence: TGTGCCCGTCGACACAATTCGAACACCGGGGAGCTGTTTTTT. The chain is built from TRBV2 and TRBJ2-2; D unresolved. Per the germline V gene, CDR1 is SNHLY and CDR2 is FYNNEI. The CDR3 runs to 14 residues. Trimming took off 11 bases at V and 0 bases at J, with 13 bases between the two ends.

The rearrangement links TRBV10-2 to TRBJ2-7; 10 bases align to TRBD2. The germline V gene has CDR1 WSHSY and CDR2 SAAADI. J lost 3 bases, V lost 3 bases, and 5 bases had no gene match. The CDR3 loop spans 15 amino acids. CDR3 coding DNA: TGCGCCAGCAGTGACCCACTAGCGGGAATCTACGAGCAGTACTTC. It specifies CASSDPLAGIYEQYF.

The rearrangement uses TRBV27 and TRBJ2-7; 9 nucleotides align to TRBD1. V lost 5 bases and J lost 5; bases outside the gene matches: 10. The CDR3 extends over 15 amino acids. CDR1 is MNHEY, CDR2 SMNVEV, per germline (reference sequence). CDR3 in amino acids: CASSPPGQGAHEQYF. CDR3 coding DNA: TGTGCCAGCAGTCCCCCGGGACAGGGCGCCCACGAGCAGTACTTC.

The chain's CDR3 is CASSLAGAGGPGNEQFF. Written as DNA, the CDR3 is TGTGCCAGCAGCTTAGCCGGAGCGGGGGGGCCCGGTAATGAGCAGTTCTTC. V gene TRBV7-9 combines with J gene TRBJ2-1; 10 positions match TRBD2. CDR3 length: 17 residues. The V and J ends lost 0 bases and 7 bases, in that order; junction bases with no gene match: 9. Germline V gene lookup returns CDR1 SEHNR and CDR2 FQNEAQ (reference sequence).